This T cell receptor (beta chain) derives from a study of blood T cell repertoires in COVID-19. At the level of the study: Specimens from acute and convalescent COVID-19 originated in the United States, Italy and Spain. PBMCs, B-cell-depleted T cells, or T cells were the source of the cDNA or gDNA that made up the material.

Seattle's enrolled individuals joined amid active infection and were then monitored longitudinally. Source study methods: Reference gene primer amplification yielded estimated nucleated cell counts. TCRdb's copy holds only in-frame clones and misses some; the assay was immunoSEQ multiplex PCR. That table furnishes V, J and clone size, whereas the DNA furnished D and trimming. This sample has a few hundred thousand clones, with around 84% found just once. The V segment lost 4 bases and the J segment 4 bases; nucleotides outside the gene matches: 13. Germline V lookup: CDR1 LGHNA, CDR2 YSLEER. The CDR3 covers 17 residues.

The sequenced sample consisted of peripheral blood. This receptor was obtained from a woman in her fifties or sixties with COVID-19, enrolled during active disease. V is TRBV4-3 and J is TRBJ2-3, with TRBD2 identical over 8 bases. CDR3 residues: CASSPLASGSSADTQYF. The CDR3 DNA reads TGCGCCAGCAGCCCCCTTGCCAGCGGGAGTTCGGCAGATACGCAGTATTTT.